Listed below are T cell receptor beta chains from one sample, sequenced in a study of shared clonotypes between healthy human individuals. Assay: immunoSEQ multiplex PCR; the TCRdb copy retains only in-frame clones and omits some. The data show 630,000 or so clones, more than 95% seen once. The sequencing input was naive CD8+ T cells sorted from blood. Receptors originate from a man in his thirties or forties in good health. Each CDR3 is given with its conserved first and last residue. A D gene is named only where the DNA matches it firmly. Size tells how often a clone was seen (once, few, many) or the class of an expanded clone, and some rows leave it out.

v_gene	abundance	j_gene	d_gene	CDR3aa	CDR3nt
TRBV28	.	TRBJ2-1	TRBD2	CASTEGLADYNEQFF	TGTGCCAGCACCGAAGGACTAGCAGATTACAATGAGCAGTTCTTC
TRBV29-1	once	TRBJ2-7	.	CSALGQSSYEQYF	TGCAGCGCCCTCGGACAGTCCTCCTACGAGCAGTACTTC
TRBV6-5	.	TRBJ1-5	.	CASSYGISNQPQHF	TGTGCCAGCAGTTACGGGATTAGCAATCAGCCCCAGCATTTT
TRBV2	.	TRBJ2-7	.	CASSDAYSSYEQYF	TGTGCCAGCAGTGACGCTTACTCCTCCTACGAGCAGTACTTC
TRBV29-1	once	TRBJ1-2	.	CSVEARLGANYGYTF	TGCAGCGTTGAGGCGCGACTCGGGGCGAACTATGGCTACACCTTC
TRBV7-8	.	TRBJ1-2	.	CASSFGRTNYGYTF	TGTGCCAGCAGCTTCGGACGGACCAACTATGGCTACACCTTC
TRBV9	.	TRBJ2-7	TRBD2	CASSGEGGRLAGGPIYEQYF	TGTGCCAGCAGCGGGGAAGGGGGTCGACTAGCGGGAGGGCCCATTTACGAGCAGTACTTC
TRBV27	.	TRBJ2-2	.	CASRPNRTGELFF	TGTGCCAGCCGCCCTAATAGGACCGGGGAGCTGTTTTTT
TRBV29-1	.	TRBJ2-7	.	CSVEVTEDYEQYF	TGCAGCGTTGAAGTGACAGAGGACTACGAGCAGTACTTC
TRBV7-9	.	TRBJ2-7	TRBD1	CASSPRTGGYHTYEQYF	TGTGCCAGCAGCCCTCGGACAGGGGGATATCATACCTACGAGCAGTACTTC
TRBV5-7	.	TRBJ2-1	.	CASSLGREGSYNEQFF	TGTGCCAGCAGCTTGGGAAGGGAAGGATCCTACAATGAGCAGTTCTTC
TRBV7-9	.	TRBJ2-7	TRBD1	CASSPGQGYYEQYF	TGTGCCAGCAGCCCCGGACAGGGTTACTACGAGCAGTACTTC
TRBV11-3	.	TRBJ2-3	TRBD2	CASSKGTSAWRDTQYF	TGTGCCAGCAGCAAAGGGACTAGCGCGTGGAGGGATACGCAGTATTTT
TRBV5-6	.	TRBJ2-7	TRBD2	CASSLSGGPIYEQYF	TGTGCCAGCAGCTTGAGCGGGGGACCTATTTACGAGCAGTACTTC
TRBV29-1	.	TRBJ2-1	TRBD1	CSVSPQGARRSYNEQFF	TGCAGCGTGAGCCCTCAGGGGGCGCGGAGGTCCTACAATGAGCAGTTCTTC
TRBV9	.	TRBJ1-3	.	CASSEGDSGNTIYF	TGTGCCAGCAGCGAGGGTGACAGTGGAAACACCATATATTTT
TRBV5-1	.	TRBJ2-7	.	CASSLERTETPDYEQYF	TGCGCCAGCAGCTTGGAAAGGACCGAAACTCCGGACTACGAGCAGTACTTC
TRBV2	.	TRBJ1-1	.	CASSEAKGAEAFF	TGTGCCAGCAGTGAAGCAAAGGGTGCTGAAGCTTTCTTT
TRBV2	.	TRBJ1-1	.	CASSPLNTEAFF	TGTGCCAGCAGTCCCTTGAACACTGAAGCTTTCTTT
TRBV19	.	TRBJ2-7	TRBD1	CASSATGSSYEQYF	TGTGCCAGTAGTGCGACAGGGAGCTCCTACGAGCAGTACTTC
TRBV7-9	.	TRBJ2-2	.	CASSLDTGELFF	TGTGCCAGCAGCTTAGACACCGGGGAGCTGTTTTTT
TRBV30	.	TRBJ2-7	.	CAWSSGGTYEQYF	TGTGCCTGGAGCTCCGGGGGTACCTACGAGCAGTACTTC
TRBV13	.	TRBJ2-1	.	CASSLTFRYNEQFF	TGTGCCAGCAGCTTAACCTTTCGGTACAATGAGCAGTTCTTC
TRBV29-1	.	TRBJ1-2	.	CSVVPLLDYGYTF	TGCAGCGTTGTGCCCCTCCTGGACTATGGCTACACCTTC
TRBV5-1	.	TRBJ2-3	.	CASSVTGWASTDTQYF	TGCGCCAGCAGCGTAACAGGTTGGGCTAGCACAGATACGCAGTATTTT
TRBV4-1	.	TRBJ2-7	TRBD2	CASSQVKAGVYEQYF	TGCGCCAGCAGCCAAGTTAAAGCGGGGGTCTACGAGCAGTACTTC
TRBV7-9	.	TRBJ2-3	TRBD2	CASRRAGMATDTQYF	TGTGCCAGCAGGAGAGCGGGGATGGCCACAGATACGCAGTATTTT
TRBV5-4	.	TRBJ2-7	TRBD2	CASSLEGRGIGTYEQYF	TGTGCCAGCAGCTTGGAAGGGCGGGGGATTGGTACCTACGAGCAGTACTTC
TRBV5-1	.	TRBJ2-3	TRBD2	CASSLEGLAGGADTQYF	TGCGCCAGCAGCTTGGAAGGTCTAGCGGGAGGAGCAGATACGCAGTATTTT
TRBV9	.	TRBJ2-1	.	CASSAGLLEDEQFF	TGTGCCAGCAGCGCGGGACTCCTGGAAGATGAGCAGTTCTTC
TRBV2	.	TRBJ2-7	.	CASTGNEQYF	TGTGCCAGCACGGGGAACGAGCAGTACTTC
TRBV7-9	.	TRBJ2-1	TRBD1	CASSLIDRVGYEQFF	TGTGCCAGCAGCCTTATCGACAGGGTAGGGTATGAGCAGTTCTTC
TRBV29-1	.	TRBJ2-7	.	CSVVPTGRNGYEQYF	TGCAGCGTCGTTCCCACGGGAAGAAATGGATACGAGCAGTACTTC
TRBV5-6	.	TRBJ2-1	.	CASSFDLRGNEQFF	TGTGCCAGCAGCTTCGATTTAAGGGGTAATGAGCAGTTCTTC
TRBV7-6	.	TRBJ2-7	.	CASSLGESYEQYF	TGTGCCAGCAGCTTAGGAGAAAGTTACGAGCAGTACTTC
TRBV7-9	.	TRBJ2-7	.	CASSSGPNKEVYEQYF	TGTGCCAGCAGCTCGGGGCCTAATAAGGAGGTCTACGAGCAGTACTTC
TRBV5-1	.	TRBJ2-5	TRBD1	CASSSGQGSEETQYF	TGCGCCAGCAGCTCAGGACAGGGGAGTGAAGAGACCCAGTACTTC
TRBV19	.	TRBJ1-2	TRBD1	CASSPGQGDYGYTF	TGTGCCAGTAGTCCTGGACAGGGTGACTATGGCTACACCTTC
TRBV7-2	.	TRBJ2-6	.	CASSSKEGVGANVLTF	TGTGCCAGCAGCTCCAAGGAGGGAGTGGGGGCCAACGTCCTGACTTTC
TRBV9	.	TRBJ2-7	TRBD2	CASSAGLDYEQYF	TGTGCCAGCAGCGCCGGACTAGACTACGAGCAGTACTTC
TRBV7-3	once	TRBJ2-1	.	CASSLTGTHNEQFF	TGTGCCAGCAGCTTAACAGGGACCCACAATGAGCAGTTCTTC
TRBV5-1	once	TRBJ1-4	.	CASSWGQLNEKLFF	TGCGCCAGCAGCTGGGGACAACTTAATGAAAAACTGTTTTTT
TRBV15	once	TRBJ2-1	.	CATSPLPRANEQFF	TGTGCCACCAGCCCCCTTCCAAGGGCCAATGAGCAGTTCTTC
TRBV7-9	.	TRBJ2-7	TRBD2	CASSLGESSGQGYEQYF	TGTGCCAGCAGCTTAGGGGAATCTAGCGGACAAGGCTACGAGCAGTACTTC
TRBV18	.	TRBJ1-1	.	CASSIDTNTEAFF	TGTGCCAGCTCAATCGACACGAACACTGAAGCTTTCTTT
TRBV9	.	TRBJ1-2	.	CASSVAETYVYGYTF	TGTGCCAGCAGCGTAGCGGAGACATATGTCTATGGCTACACCTTC